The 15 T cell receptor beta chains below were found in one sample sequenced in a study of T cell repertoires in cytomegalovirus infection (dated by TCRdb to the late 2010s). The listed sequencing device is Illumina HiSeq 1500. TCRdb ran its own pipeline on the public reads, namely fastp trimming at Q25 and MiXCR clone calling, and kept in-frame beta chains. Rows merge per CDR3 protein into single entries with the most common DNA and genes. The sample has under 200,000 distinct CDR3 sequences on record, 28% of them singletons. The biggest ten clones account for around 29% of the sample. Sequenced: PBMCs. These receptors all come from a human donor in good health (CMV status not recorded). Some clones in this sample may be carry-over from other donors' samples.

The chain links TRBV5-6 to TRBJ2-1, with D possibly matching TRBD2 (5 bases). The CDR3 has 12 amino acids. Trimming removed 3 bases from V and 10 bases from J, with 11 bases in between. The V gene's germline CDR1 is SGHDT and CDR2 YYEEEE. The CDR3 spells CASSSMKREQFF. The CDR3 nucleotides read TGTGCCAGCAGCTCAATGAAGCGGGAGCAGTTCTTC. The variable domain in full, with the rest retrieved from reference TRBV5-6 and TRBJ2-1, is DAGVTQSPTHLIKTRGQQVTLRCSPKSGHDTVSWYQQALGQGPQFIFQYYEEEERQRGNFPDRFSGHQFPNYSSELNVNALLLGDSALYLCASSSMKREQFFGPGTRLTVL.

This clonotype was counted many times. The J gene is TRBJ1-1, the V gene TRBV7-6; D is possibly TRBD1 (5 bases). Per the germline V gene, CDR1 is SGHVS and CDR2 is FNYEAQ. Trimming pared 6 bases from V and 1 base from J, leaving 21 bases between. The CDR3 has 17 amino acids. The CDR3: CASRPSEGLPRNTEAFF. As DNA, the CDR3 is TGTGCCAGCAGACCTTCCGAGGGGCTACCAAGGAACACTGAAGCTTTCTTT.

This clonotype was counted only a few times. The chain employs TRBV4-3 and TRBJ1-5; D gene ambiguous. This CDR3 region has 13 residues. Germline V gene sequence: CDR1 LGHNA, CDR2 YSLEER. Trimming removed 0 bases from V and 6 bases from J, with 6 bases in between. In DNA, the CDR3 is TGCGCCAGCAGCCAAGATCTATTTCAGCCCCAGCATTTT. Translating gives CASSQDLFQPQHF.

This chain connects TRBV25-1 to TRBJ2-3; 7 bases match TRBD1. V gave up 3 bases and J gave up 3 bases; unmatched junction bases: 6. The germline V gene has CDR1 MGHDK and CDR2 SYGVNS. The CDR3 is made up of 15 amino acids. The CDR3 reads CASSERGGRTDTQYF. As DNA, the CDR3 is TGTGCCAGCAGTGAGCGAGGGGGCCGGACAGATACGCAGTATTTT. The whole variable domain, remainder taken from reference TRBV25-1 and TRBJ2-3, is EADIYQTPRYLVIGTGKKITLECSQTMGHDKMYWYQQDPGMELHLIHYSYGVNSTEKGDLSSESTVSRIRTEHFPLTLESARPSHTSQYLCASSERGGRTDTQYFGPGTRLTVL.

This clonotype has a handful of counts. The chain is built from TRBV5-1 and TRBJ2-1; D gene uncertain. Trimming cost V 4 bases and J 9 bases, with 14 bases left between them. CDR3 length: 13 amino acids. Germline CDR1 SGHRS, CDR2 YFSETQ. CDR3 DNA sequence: TGCGCCAGCAGCCATATCGTAAGGACTGAGCAGTTCTTC. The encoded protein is CASSHIVRTEQFF.

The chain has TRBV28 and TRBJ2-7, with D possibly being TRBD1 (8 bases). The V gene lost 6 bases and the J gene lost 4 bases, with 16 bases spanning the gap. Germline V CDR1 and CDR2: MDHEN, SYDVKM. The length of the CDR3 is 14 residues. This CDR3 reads CASRLDRGGYEQYF. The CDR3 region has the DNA TGTGCCAGCAGACTTGACAGGGGAGGGTACGAGCAGTACTTC.

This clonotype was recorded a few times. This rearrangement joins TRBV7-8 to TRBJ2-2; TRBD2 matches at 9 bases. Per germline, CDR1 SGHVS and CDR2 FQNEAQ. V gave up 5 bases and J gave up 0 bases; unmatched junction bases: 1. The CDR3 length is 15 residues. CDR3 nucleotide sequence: TGTGCCAGCAGCCGGACTAGCGCGAACACCGGGGAGCTGTTTTTT. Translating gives CASSRTSANTGELFF.

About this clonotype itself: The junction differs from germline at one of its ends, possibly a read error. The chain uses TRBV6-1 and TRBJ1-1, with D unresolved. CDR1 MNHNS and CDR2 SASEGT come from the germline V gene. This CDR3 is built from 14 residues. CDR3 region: CARSVGRLNTEAFF. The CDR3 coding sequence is TGTGCCAGAAGTGTTGGACGGTTGAACACTGAAGCTTTCTTT.

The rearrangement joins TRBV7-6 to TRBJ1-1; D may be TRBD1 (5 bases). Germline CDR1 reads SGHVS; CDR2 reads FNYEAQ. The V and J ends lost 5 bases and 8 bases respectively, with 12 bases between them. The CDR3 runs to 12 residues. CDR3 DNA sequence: TGTGCCAGCAGCCTCGCCGGGGGGGAAGCTTTCTTT. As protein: CASSLAGGEAFF.

Here the CDR3 DNA reads TGTGCCAGCAGCCCAGGACAGGGGGCGGTTGGAACCGGGGAGCTGTTTTTT. Its translation: CASSPGQGAVGTGELFF. This chain joins TRBV6-2 or TRBV6-3 and TRBJ2-2; 11 bases fit TRBD1. Per germline, CDR1 MNHEY and CDR2 SVGEGT. CDR3 length equals 17 residues. Germline trimming cut 6 bases from V and 5 bases from J; bases unmatched to any gene: 11.

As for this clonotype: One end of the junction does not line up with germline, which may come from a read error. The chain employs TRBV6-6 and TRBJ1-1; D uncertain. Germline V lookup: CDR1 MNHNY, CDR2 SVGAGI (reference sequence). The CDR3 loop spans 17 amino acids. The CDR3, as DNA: TGTGCCAGCAGTTACTCCCTAAACCGTGGACCGAACACTGTAGCTTTCTTT. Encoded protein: CASSYSLNRGPNTVAFF.

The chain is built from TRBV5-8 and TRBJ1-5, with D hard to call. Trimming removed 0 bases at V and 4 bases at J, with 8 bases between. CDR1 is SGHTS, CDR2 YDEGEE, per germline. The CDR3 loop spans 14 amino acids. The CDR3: CASSLGVTNQPQHF. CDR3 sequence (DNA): TGTGCCAGCAGCTTGGGGGTGACTAATCAGCCCCAGCATTTT.

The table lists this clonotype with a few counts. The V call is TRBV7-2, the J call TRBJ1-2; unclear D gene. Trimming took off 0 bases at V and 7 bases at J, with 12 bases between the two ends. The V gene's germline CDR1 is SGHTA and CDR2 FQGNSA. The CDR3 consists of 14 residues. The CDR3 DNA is TGTGCCAGCAGCTTAGCGTCGGTAGAGGGTGGCTACACCTTC. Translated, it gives CASSLASVEGGYTF.

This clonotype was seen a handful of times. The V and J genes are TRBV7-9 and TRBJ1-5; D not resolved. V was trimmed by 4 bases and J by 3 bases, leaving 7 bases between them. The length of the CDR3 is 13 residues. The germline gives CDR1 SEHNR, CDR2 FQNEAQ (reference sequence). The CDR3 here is CASSSDNNQPQHF. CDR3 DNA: TGTGCCAGCAGCTCTGACAACAATCAGCCCCAGCATTTT.

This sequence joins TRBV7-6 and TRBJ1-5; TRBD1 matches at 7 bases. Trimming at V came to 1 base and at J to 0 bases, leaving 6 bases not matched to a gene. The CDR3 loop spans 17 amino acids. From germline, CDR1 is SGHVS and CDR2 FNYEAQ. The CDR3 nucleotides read TGTGCCAGCAGCTTAGTGGGGACAGCTTATAGCAATCAGCCCCAGCATTTT. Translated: CASSLVGTAYSNQPQHF.